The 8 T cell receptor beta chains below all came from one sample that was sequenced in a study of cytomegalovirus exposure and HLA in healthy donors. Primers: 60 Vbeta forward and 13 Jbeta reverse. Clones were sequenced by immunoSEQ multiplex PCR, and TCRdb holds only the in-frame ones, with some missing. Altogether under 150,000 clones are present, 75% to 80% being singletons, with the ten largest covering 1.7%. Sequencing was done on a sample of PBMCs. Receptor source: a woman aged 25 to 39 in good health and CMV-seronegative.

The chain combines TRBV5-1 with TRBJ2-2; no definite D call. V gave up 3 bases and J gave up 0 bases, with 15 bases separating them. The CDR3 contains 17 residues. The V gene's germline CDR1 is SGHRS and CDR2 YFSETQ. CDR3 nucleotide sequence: TGCGCCAGCAGCTGGTCCCCAGGCATTGCGAACACCGGGGAGCTGTTTTTT. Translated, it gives CASSWSPGIANTGELFF. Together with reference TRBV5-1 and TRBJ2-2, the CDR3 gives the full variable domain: KAGVTQTPRYLIKTRGQQVTLSCSPISGHRSVSWYQQTPGQGLQFLFEYFSETQRNKGNFPGRFSGRQFSNSRSEMNVSTLELGDSALYLCASSWSPGIANTGELFFGEGSRLTVL.

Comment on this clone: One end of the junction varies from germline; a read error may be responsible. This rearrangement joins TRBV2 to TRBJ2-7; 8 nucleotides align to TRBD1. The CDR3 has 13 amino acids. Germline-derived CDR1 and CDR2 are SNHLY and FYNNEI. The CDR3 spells CASSAPRQGKLDF. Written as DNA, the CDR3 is TGTGCCAGCAGTGCCCCTCGACAGGGGAAGTTAGACTTC.

CDR3 nucleotides: TGTGCCACCAGCCGCGGCCACAGCAATCAGCCCCAGCATTTT. Encoded protein: CATSRGHSNQPQHF. This sequence joins TRBV15 and TRBJ1-5; no clear D. Germline values: CDR1 LNHNV, CDR2 YYDKDF (reference sequence). The ends were cut back, 5 bases at V and 1 base at J, with 9 bases in the middle. The length of the CDR3 is 14 residues. Full variable domain (rest looked up from reference TRBV15 and TRBJ1-5): DAMVIQNPRYQVTQFGKPVTLSCSQTLNHNVMYWYQQKSSQAPKLLFHYYDKDFNNEADTPDNFQSRRPNTSFCFLDIRSPGLGDTAMYLCATSRGHSNQPQHFGDGTRLSIL.

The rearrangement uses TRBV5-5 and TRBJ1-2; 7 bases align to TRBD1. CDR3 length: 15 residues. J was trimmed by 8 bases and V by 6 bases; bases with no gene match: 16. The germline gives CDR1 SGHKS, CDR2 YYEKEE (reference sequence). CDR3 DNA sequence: TGTGCCAGCAACCCATACGACGGGACAGATAGGGGCTACACCTTC. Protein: CASNPYDGTDRGYTF.

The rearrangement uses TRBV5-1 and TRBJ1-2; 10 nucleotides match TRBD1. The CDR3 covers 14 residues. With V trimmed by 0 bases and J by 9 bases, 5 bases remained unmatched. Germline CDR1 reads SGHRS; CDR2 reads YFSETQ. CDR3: CASSLEGTGVSYTF. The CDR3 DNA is TGCGCCAGCAGCTTGGAAGGGACAGGGGTCAGCTACACCTTC.

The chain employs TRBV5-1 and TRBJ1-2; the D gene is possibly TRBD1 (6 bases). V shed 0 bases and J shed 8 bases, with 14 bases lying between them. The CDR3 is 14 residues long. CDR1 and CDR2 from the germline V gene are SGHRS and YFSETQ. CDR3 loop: CASSLGDRTRGYTF. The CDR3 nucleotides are TGCGCCAGCAGCTTGGGAGACAGGACCAGAGGCTACACCTTC.

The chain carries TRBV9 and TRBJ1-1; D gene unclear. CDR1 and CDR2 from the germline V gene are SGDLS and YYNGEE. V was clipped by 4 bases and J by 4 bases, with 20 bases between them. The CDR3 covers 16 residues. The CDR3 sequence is CASSPRRLEVGTEAFF. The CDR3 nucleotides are TGTGCCAGCAGCCCACGGAGATTGGAGGTTGGCACTGAAGCTTTCTTT.

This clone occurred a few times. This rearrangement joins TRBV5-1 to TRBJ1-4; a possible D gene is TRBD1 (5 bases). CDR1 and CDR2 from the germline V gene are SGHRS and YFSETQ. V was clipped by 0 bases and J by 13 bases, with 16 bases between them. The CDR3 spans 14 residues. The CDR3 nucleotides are TGCGCCAGCAGCTTGGCCGAGGTAGGGGCTCCACTGTTTTTT. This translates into CASSLAEVGAPLFF.